This T cell receptor beta chain came from a study of siplizumab effects on memory and regulatory T cells. Findings and caveats of the study: A major contribution to the alloresponse seemed to be made by naive T cells, which seemed more diverse than memory cells. Neither a naive nor a memory phenotype was assignable to roughly 75-97% of proliferating CD4+ or CD8+ clones. Sequences that were alloreactive and traceable to unstimulated CD4+ memory cells were significantly reduced by siplizumab.

TCRdb's table, derived via immunoSEQ multiplex PCR, lists solely in-frame clones and lacks some. This sample has 99,000 or so clones, with about 92% found just once. J lost 1 base, V lost 5 bases, and 16 bases had no gene match. Germline values: CDR1 MNHEY, CDR2 SMNVEV (reference sequence). The CDR3 length is 18 residues. For this clone: Its specificity is unknown.

The sample consisted of CD4+ T cells sorted from blood. This TCR was recovered from a human donor in good health. This chain links TRBV27 with TRBJ1-2; 7 nucleotides agree with TRBD1. The DNA for the CDR3 is TGTGCCAGCAGTGCGAAAACAGGGGTTGAGGCTCTTAACTATGGCTACACCTTC. It codes for CASSAKTGVEALNYGYTF.